The subject of this entry is one T cell receptor beta chain. Its antigen is not identified. Generated by immunoSEQ multiplex PCR, the TCRdb table keeps only in-frame clones and is missing some. The sample records tens of thousands of clones, approximately 91% being singletons. The data belong to a study of identifying expanded T cells in peripheral blood. Findings and caveats of the study: Roughly two-week clone count variance significantly increased as total template count grew.

This CDR3 has 14 residues. V was cut by 6 bases and J by 0 bases, with 11 bases left in between. CDR1 is SQVTM and CDR2 is ANQGSEA in the germline V gene. The rearrangement links TRBV29-1 to TRBJ2-2; possible D gene TRBD1, 5 bases. The sequencing sample was made of blood. This clonotype was obtained from a person aged 18-69 years in good health. The CDR3 loop reads CSVVPQANTGELFF. CDR3 nucleotides: TGCAGCGTAGTCCCACAGGCGAACACCGGGGAGCTGTTTTTT.